This T cell receptor beta chain was sequenced for a study of shared clonotypes between healthy human individuals. Whole-study results and caveats: Naive CD4 clonotypes overlapped across a handful of donors at approximately 5.3%. Generation probability values for non-shared clonotypes were lower than those for clonotypes shared by all four donors.

This CDR3 region has 14 residues. Germline CDR1 and CDR2: MDHEN and SYDVKM. J gave up 1 base and V 2 bases, and 2 bases lay outside the gene matches. Worth noting for this clone: The antigen is not known.

Measured with immunoSEQ multiplex PCR; TCRdb has only the in-frame clones, and not every one. The sample has about 590,000 clones; roughly 96% are singletons. The naive CD8 subset, CD45RO-negative cells positively selected for CCR7, excluded terminally differentiated effector memory CD45RA+ cells. The TCR comes from a woman aged 25 to 39 in good health. Input material: naive CD8+ T cells sorted from blood. V and J are TRBV28 and TRBJ2-7; TRBD1 matches 7 bases. CDR3 sequence: CASSLQGESYEQYF. CDR3 sequence (DNA): TGTGCCAGCAGTTTACAGGGGGAGTCCTACGAGCAGTACTTC.